Following are 10 T cell receptor beta chains from one sample sequenced in a study of regulatory T cells in long-lasting Graves disease. Sequencing libraries for TCR beta were prepared with iRepertoire HTBI primers and Arm-PCR of CDR3 regions. MiXCR was run by TCRdb on the multiplex PCR reads, yielding one entry per CDR3 protein. The sample records over 400,000 distinct CDR3 sequences, 14% being singletons. Documented time point: newly diagnosed GD, antithyroid drugs for less than 3 months. PBMC-derived RNA was used for the TCR library. In addition, the sample was reused for a study of T cells in Graves' hyperthyroidism and ophthalmopathy.

The specimen comprised peripheral blood mononuclear cells (PBMCs), sampled at new diagnosis, from a patient treated with antithyroid drugs. The receptors derive from a woman aged 50 to 60 with Graves disease.

For this clonotype: It is likely a read error: a sequence one base away is far more abundant. The chain couples TRBV7-3 to TRBJ2-3; the D is unclear. CDR1 is SGHTA and CDR2 is FQGTGA in the germline V gene. This CDR3 has 14 residues. CDR3 loop: CASNTPGPVDTQCF. Written as DNA, the CDR3 is TGTGCCAGCAATACACCGGGCCCCGTGGATACGCAGTGTTTT.

This clonotype has a handful of counts. The chain uses TRBV6-1 and TRBJ2-1, with 9 bases matching TRBD2. The junction had 9 bases not matched to a gene; V was cut back by 7 bases and J by 5 bases. The CDR3 sequence is 15 residues long. The V gene's germline CDR1 is MNHNS and CDR2 SASEGT. The CDR3 DNA reads TGTGCCAGCATCAAAGGTCTAGCGGGGAACAATGAGCAGTTCTTC. Protein sequence: CASIKGLAGNNEQFF.

This clonotype was detected ten times or more. This chain connects TRBV24-1 to TRBJ2-1, with TRBD1 identical over 12 bases. V shed 4 bases, J shed 9 bases, and the junction held 6 bases outside the gene matches. CDR3 length: 15 amino acids. In germline, CDR1 is KGHDR, CDR2 SFDVKD. The CDR3: CATSDQGQGAGEQFF. The CDR3 coding sequence is TGTGCCACCAGTGACCAGGGACAGGGGGCAGGTGAGCAGTTCTTC.

This clonotype appeared many times. The rearrangement joins TRBV12-3 or TRBV12-4 to TRBJ2-1, with 9 bases lining up with TRBD2. The CDR3 contains 19 residues. J was trimmed by 1 base and V by 0 bases; bases with no gene match: 10. The CDR3 loop is CASSLARDQREDSYNEQFF. CDR3 DNA: TGTGCCAGCAGTTTAGCAAGGGATCAGCGGGAGGATTCCTACAATGAGCAGTTCTTC.

The V and J genes are TRBV7-9 and TRBJ1-5; TRBD1 matches at 7 bases. Germline CDR1 reads SEHNR; CDR2 reads FQNEAQ (reference sequence). This CDR3 comprises 15 residues. Trimming took 1 base from V and 7 from J; bases not matched to a gene: 7. The CDR3 DNA sequence: TGTGCCAGCAGCTTAGGGACAGGTGATGGGCAGCCCCAGCATTTT. Protein product: CASSLGTGDGQPQHF.

This clonotype has ten or more counts. This chain connects TRBV29-1 to TRBJ2-5, with 11 positions matching TRBD1. The CDR3 totals 15 residues. The germline V gene has CDR1 SQVTM and CDR2 ANQGSEA. Germline trimming cut 5 bases from V and 0 bases from J; bases unmatched to any gene: 5. DNA of the CDR3: TGCAGCGTTCCCGGACAGGGGGCGTACCAAGAGACCCAGTACTTC. It encodes CSVPGQGAYQETQYF.

The J gene is TRBJ2-7, the V gene TRBV6-2 or TRBV6-3; weak D call: TRBD2 (7 bases). Trimming cost V 4 bases and J 1 base, with 20 bases left between them. The germline V gene has CDR1 MNHEY and CDR2 SVGEGT. The CDR3 totals 17 residues. CDR3 nucleotides: TGTGCCAGCAGTTCTACCCCCGGCCGGGGGGCTTCCTACGAGCAGTACTTC. Translation: CASSSTPGRGASYEQYF.

V gene TRBV18 combines with J gene TRBJ1-6; TRBD1 matches at 9 bases. In germline, CDR1 is KGHSH, CDR2 LQKENI. The CDR3 covers 16 residues. V gave up 2 bases and J gave up 9 bases; unmatched junction bases: 8. In DNA form, the CDR3 reads TGTGCCAGCTCACCAGAACAGGGGGCGCAAAGTTCACCCCTCCACTTT. Translating gives CASSPEQGAQSSPLHF.

This chain joins TRBV5-1 and TRBJ2-3; TRBD2 matches 8 bases. CDR1 SGHRS and CDR2 YFSETQ come from the germline V gene. V lost 6 bases and J lost 4; bases outside the gene matches: 10. CDR3 length: 15 amino acids. CDR3 nucleotide sequence: TGCGCCAGCACTCTCCGGGGGGGCACAGCAGATACGCAGTATTTT. Translation gives CASTLRGGTADTQYF.

This clonotype was seen ten or more times. This chain uses TRBV12-3 or TRBV12-4 with TRBJ2-1, with unresolved D. The CDR3 loop spans 15 amino acids. V lost 3 bases and J 8 bases, leaving 17 bases between the germline ends. CDR3 sequence: CASSFVWTPGDEQFF. The CDR3 DNA sequence: TGTGCCAGCAGTTTTGTTTGGACCCCTGGAGATGAGCAGTTCTTC.